This T cell receptor beta chain was captured in a study of identical twins. Study-level results: An excess of low generation probability was shown by twin-shared out-of-frame alpha sequences. Models underestimated out-of-frame TCR alpha sharing in monozygotic twins.

This clonotype was counted between two and nine times. Its antigen is undetermined. Healthy Caucasian donors formed the entire cohort. Unique molecular identifiers were present on the cDNA, which also gained a universal primer site by template switching. TCRdb fed the 5' RACE reads into MiXCR, producing one record per CDR3 protein. In the table there are roughly 1.6 million distinct CDR3 sequences, around a third of which are singletons. Deletions cut 9 bases from V and 6 bases from J, with 30 bases between. The CDR3 covers 17 residues. Germline V CDR1 and CDR2: MGHDK, SYGVNS. The specimen sequenced was cord blood. The sequence was collected from a newborn girl in good health. V gene TRBV25-1 combines with J gene TRBJ2-7, with D possibly matching TRBD2 (6 bases). CDR3 region: CARSVRPGLEKLSEQYF. The CDR3 DNA is TGTGCCAGGTCGGTGAGACCGGGACTCGAGAAGCTTTCCGAGCAGTACTTC.